This T cell receptor (beta chain) emerged from a study of shared clonotypes between healthy human individuals. Healthy HIV-negative adults with no recent acute infections or vaccinations were recruited as donors. From CD4+ cells came CD45RA+ naive and CD45RA-negative memory subsets. As regards this clone: Its antigen is undetermined.

TCRdb's table, derived via immunoSEQ multiplex PCR, lists solely in-frame clones and lacks some. The table includes a few million clones, more than 90% detected once. Study observations and caveats: The study found about 5% of naive CD4 clonotypes shared across a handful of donors.

The CDR3 is 15 amino acids. V was pared by 9 bases and J by 1 base, with 16 bases between. Germline lookup yields CDR1 MGHDK and CDR2 SYGVNS. The rearrangement joins TRBV25-1 to TRBJ1-3; D might be TRBD1 (5 bases). The sequence was collected from a man aged 18 to 35 in good health. Sequencing was carried out using naive CD4+ T cells sorted from blood. Regarding subset: CD45RA+ positively selected. For the CDR3, the DNA is TGTGCCAGTGCTTTGAGGGGCTCTTCTGGAAACACCATATATTTT. Translated, it gives CASALRGSSGNTIYF.